This entry features one TCR beta chain sequence. Its antigen remains undetermined. No much larger clone exists at a distance of one base, and base qualities are not known. This specimen belongs to a study of T cell responses to AZD1222 COVID-19 vaccine (TCRdb year 2021). About the study as a whole: TCR sequencing was performed for about 250 trial participants, of whom around 200 were given two doses of AZD1222 and approximately 25 were given two doses of MenACWY control vaccine. Trial participants were enrolled by age into 18-55, 56-69 and 70-plus year subgroups, with around 140, 26 and 57 TCR-sequenced participants respectively. Overall results and qualifications from the work: Conclusions about previously exposed vaccinees are limited because only six or seven AZD1222 recipients were SARS-CoV-2 seropositive at baseline. Reportedly, close to half of the unique spike-specific TCRs recognized epitopes lying outside the regions that are mutated in the B.1.351 and B.1.1.7 variants. CD4 TCRs associated with the vaccine covered the entire spike protein, and the dominant responses were in regions 160-218 and 743-854. Because no day 14 peak-response samples were available, the repertoires could be characterized only after the peak T cell response. In the small 56-69-year group, the increase in depth fell short of significance, most likely because of low power. A significant rise in spike-specific TCR breadth and depth was observed after two AZD1222 doses relative to day 0 and relative to MenACWY recipients. Most participants were white British and females outnumbered males, and the authors suggested that clonal diversity may have been underestimated.

The time point label corresponds to: about 28 days (+/-7) after the second vaccine dose. Because spike-specific TCR depth and breadth did not differ between the two schedules, AZD1222 recipients who got a second dose at roughly 4 weeks were pooled with those who got a second dose at roughly 12 weeks. Samples from vaccinated people were obtained from the UK trials COV001 and COV002, which included a single-blind randomized controlled phase 2/3 trial of AZD1222 (ChAdOx1 nCoV-19) in healthy adults. Trial participant PBMC samples were collected at day 0 and day 28 after the second dose for TCRbeta chain sequencing. Trimming leaves V shorter by 3 bases and J shorter by 2 bases, with the junction holding 11 bases beyond the gene matches. CDR1 LNHDA and CDR2 SQIVND are derived from the germline V gene (reference sequence). The CDR3 numbers 17 residues from cysteine through phenylalanine. Only the CDR3 part of the read is kept: 51 bases, read in frame from the first base.

The CDR3 regions of human TCRbeta chains were subjected to immunosequencing. Processing in the source paper ran as follows. Repertoire TCRs were checked for matches against a reference library of SARS-CoV-2-specific TCRs that had been generated using the MIRA antigen-specificity platform. Breadth meant the fraction of unique TCRs that were SARS-CoV-2-associated, whereas depth meant the fraction of total T cells that were SARS-CoV-2-associated. Each spike-specific TCR was assigned to its reactive spike region and to a CD4 or CD8 class using the MIRA data. Log10-transformed breadth and depth values were compared by one-way ANOVA with Sidak's multiple comparisons tests. Held by TCRdb, this immuneACCESS table contains in-frame sequences only and omits some clones. Under half of the omission traces to an unresolved V gene where checked; the cause of the rest is unknown. V and J calls and clone size come straight from that table; D and trimming were deduced from the DNA. This sample has some 69,000 clones in its table, and approximately 82% of those were observed once. Together, the top ten hold 25% of the sample.

This receptor chain uses TRBV19 and TRBJ1-1, with 8 bases matching TRBD1. Sequencing used peripheral blood, obtained 28 days after the second AZD1222 dose. The sequence came from an adult who received the AZD1222 COVID-19 vaccine. The DNA reads TGTGCCAGTAGTATCCAGCGGCGGGACAGGAGAAACACTGAAGCTTTCTTT. The resulting protein is CASSIQRRDRRNTEAFF.